This T cell receptor (beta chain) was observed in a study of blood T cell repertoires in COVID-19. Study-level information: The United States, Italy and Spain were the sources of the acute and convalescent COVID-19 samples.

From germline, CDR1 is LNHDA and CDR2 SQIVND (reference sequence). This CDR3 has 13 residues. Assay: immunoSEQ multiplex PCR; the TCRdb copy retains only in-frame clones and omits some. The table lists about 160,000 clones, over 75% of them singletons. The clonotype comes from a man in his forties who had recovered from COVID-19. Sequenced input: PBMCs or T cells enriched from blood (not recorded which). V usage is TRBV19 and J usage is TRBJ1-1, with 8 bases matching TRBD1. In nucleotides, the CDR3 is TGTGTCAGCCAGGACAGGGAGAACACTGAAGCTTTCTTT. This translates into CVSQDRENTEAFF.